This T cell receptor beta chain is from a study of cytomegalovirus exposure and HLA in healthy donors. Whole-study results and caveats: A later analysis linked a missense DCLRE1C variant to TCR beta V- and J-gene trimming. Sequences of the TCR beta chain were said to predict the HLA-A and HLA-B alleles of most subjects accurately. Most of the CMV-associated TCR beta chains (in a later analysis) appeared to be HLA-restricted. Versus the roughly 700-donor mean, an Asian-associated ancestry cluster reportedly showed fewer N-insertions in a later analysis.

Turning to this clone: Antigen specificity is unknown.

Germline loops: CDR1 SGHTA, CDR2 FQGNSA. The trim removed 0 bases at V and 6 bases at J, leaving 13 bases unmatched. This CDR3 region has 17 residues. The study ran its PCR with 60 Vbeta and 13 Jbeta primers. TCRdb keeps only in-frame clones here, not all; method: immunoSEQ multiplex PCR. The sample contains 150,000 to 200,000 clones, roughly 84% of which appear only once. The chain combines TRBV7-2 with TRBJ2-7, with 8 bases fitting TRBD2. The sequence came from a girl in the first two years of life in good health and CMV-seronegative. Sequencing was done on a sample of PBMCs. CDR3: CASSLAELAGRAGEQYF. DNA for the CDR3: TGTGCCAGCAGCTTAGCGGAATTAGCCGGGAGGGCGGGCGAGCAGTACTTC.